The entry below gives a single TCR beta chain sequence along with its context. Its antigen remains unknown. As to treatment: around 19 received Ad26.COV2.S at low or high dose, single or two shots; about 5 received placebo; per-sample allocation not given. Sampling took place 63 days after the first vaccine or placebo injection. The data originate from a study of Ad26.COV2.S vaccination and SARS-CoV-2 variants. Study-level findings and limits: Vaccine recipients posted higher spike-specific TCR breadth than their placebo counterparts. Substantial breadth in spike-specific CD8+ and CD4+ T cell responses was reportedly seen after vaccination.

The protocol was immunoSEQ multiplex PCR, while the TCRdb copy is restricted to in-frame clones and leaves out a portion. The sample has 440,000 or so clones, 80% to 95% seen once. Germline assignment: CDR1 KGHDR and CDR2 SFDVKD. The CDR3 sequence is 17 residues long. V dropped 3 bases and J dropped 0 bases, with 14 bases sitting between them. The chain recombines TRBV24-1 with TRBJ2-1; D could derive from TRBD1 or TRBD2 (7 bases each). This TCR was sampled from a person between 18 and 65 years old who received the Ad26.COV2.S COVID-19 vaccine or a placebo. Specimen: peripheral blood, collected in a trial of Ad26.COV2.S vaccine versus placebo. Written as DNA, the CDR3 is TGTGCCACCAGTGATATCCAGGGGGGGAGCTCCTACAATGAGCAGTTCTTC. Protein: CATSDIQGGSSYNEQFF.